The 16 T cell receptor beta chains below all came from one sample that was sequenced in a study of T cell clonotyping in hematopoietic cell transplantation. The method was immunoSEQ multiplex PCR; TCRdb's version includes in-frame clones alone and lacks a portion of them. This sample has 25,000 to 35,000 clones, with around 93% found just once. Described time point: recipient sample about 28 days before transplant, after cytoreduction. This specimen consisted of peripheral blood mononuclear cells, obtained before stem cell transplant. These receptor sequences come from a man in his fifties or sixties with acute myeloid leukemia. Some clones in this sample may be carry-over from other donors' samples.

The V and J genes are TRBV14 and TRBJ2-5, with TRBD2 matching 11 bases. The CDR3 consists of 15 residues. Germline values: CDR1 SGHDN, CDR2 FVKESK. Trimming took 3 bases from V and 6 from J; bases not matched to a gene: 6. CDR3 nucleotide sequence: TGTGCCAGCAGCCAGGGGGGGACTAGCGGAAAGACCCAGTACTTC. This sequence encodes CASSQGGTSGKTQYF.

The chain links TRBV4-2 to TRBJ2-7, with TRBD2 matching 14 bases. Germline V lookup: CDR1 LGHNA, CDR2 YNFKEQ. J lost 1 base, V lost 4 bases, and 3 bases had no gene match. The CDR3 sequence is 16 residues long. The CDR3 loop reads CASSPGLAGDSYEQYF. The CDR3 DNA reads as TGTGCCAGCAGCCCGGGACTAGCGGGGGATTCCTACGAGCAGTACTTC.

The genes are TRBV14 and TRBJ2-4; perhaps TRBD1 as D (5 bases). The germline V gene encodes CDR1 SGHDN and CDR2 FVKESK. V was cut by 6 bases and J by 9 bases, with 15 bases left in between. This CDR3 is 13 amino acids long. CDR3 sequence reads: CASSTHQGSIQYF. For the CDR3, the DNA is TGTGCCAGCAGTACACACCAGGGTAGCATTCAGTACTTC.

This sequence joins TRBV11-2 and TRBJ1-1, with a weak D call TRBD1 (5 bases). The V and J ends lost 6 bases and 4 bases respectively, with 18 bases between them. Germline V gives CDR1 SGHAT, CDR2 FQNNGV. There are 15 residues in the CDR3. CDR3 DNA: TGTGCCAGCAGTTTTATACAGGCGGGAGGCACTGAAGCTTTCTTT. It codes for CASSFIQAGGTEAFF.

The chain recombines TRBV27 with TRBJ2-7; D is unclear. Trimming shortened V by 4 bases and J by 2 bases, and 9 bases separated the two germline ends. CDR1 is MNHEY, CDR2 SMNVEV, per germline (reference sequence). The CDR3 is made up of 13 amino acids. The CDR3 DNA reads as TGTGCCAGCAGTTCCCATGGTCCCTACGAGCAGTACTTC. It translates to CASSSHGPYEQYF.

CDR3 bases: TGTGCCAGCAGCCCCCGGACAGGGGGCTCCTATAATTCACCCCTCCACTTT. Amino acids: CASSPRTGGSYNSPLHF. This chain uses TRBV7-8 with TRBJ1-6; 10 bases map to TRBD1. Germline V CDR1 and CDR2: SGHVS, FQNEAQ. Germline trimming cut 5 bases from V and 0 bases from J; bases unmatched to any gene: 4. The CDR3 consists of 17 residues.

The chain has TRBV19 and TRBJ2-6, with no clear D. The length of the CDR3 is 14 residues. V was trimmed by 7 bases and J by 4 bases, leaving 11 bases between them. The germline gives CDR1 LNHDA, CDR2 SQIVND (reference sequence). As DNA, the CDR3 is TGTGCCAGTAACATCGGGTCCGGGGCCAACGTCCTGACTTTC. Translating it yields CASNIGSGANVLTF.

The chain links TRBV19 to TRBJ2-5; D remains ambiguous. V was clipped by 1 base and J by 3 bases, with 9 bases between them. CDR1 LNHDA and CDR2 SQIVND come from the germline V gene (reference sequence). The CDR3 is made up of 14 amino acids. In DNA form, the CDR3 reads TGTGCCAGTAGTATAGCTGGGGTAAAAGAGACCCAGTACTTC. Protein: CASSIAGVKETQYF.

This rearrangement joins TRBV7-6 to TRBJ1-2; 7 bases line up with TRBD1. This CDR3 spans 15 amino acids. V shed 2 bases and J 4 bases; nucleotides not matched to a gene: 7. Germline CDR1 and CDR2: SGHVS and FNYEAQ. For the CDR3, the DNA is TGTGCCAGCAGCTTACGGCCAGGGGGTAGCTATGGCTACACCTTC. It translates to CASSLRPGGSYGYTF.

The chain uses TRBV6-1 and TRBJ2-3, with unresolved D. Germline assignment: CDR1 MNHNS and CDR2 SASEGT. The CDR3 sequence is 15 residues long. The CDR3 bases are TGTGCTTCATACCCGAGATTCCCTAGCACAGATACGCAGTATTTT. As protein: CASYPRFPSTDTQYF.

The chain joins TRBV7-2 to TRBJ2-1, with D possibly TRBD1 on 5 matching bases. Germline V gene lookup returns CDR1 SGHTA and CDR2 FQGNSA. The CDR3 is 16 residues long. Trimming shortened V by 5 bases and J by 2 bases, and 16 bases separated the two germline ends. Here the CDR3 reads CASSVPFKGPYNEQFF. As DNA, the CDR3 is TGTGCCAGCAGCGTTCCCTTCAAGGGGCCCTACAATGAGCAGTTCTTC.

This chain connects TRBV7-2 to TRBJ1-1; D gene uncertain. The CDR3 covers 13 residues. Germline V gene data show CDR1 as SGHTA and CDR2 as FQGNSA. The V end lost 11 bases, the J end lost 0 bases, and 13 bases lay between the germline ends. The CDR3 here is CASSTDMNTEAFF. The DNA for the CDR3 is TGTGCCTCTTCCACTGATATGAACACTGAAGCTTTCTTT.

The chain joins TRBV28 to TRBJ2-7; a weak D match, TRBD1 (6 bases). V lost 6 bases and J 2 bases, leaving 14 bases between the germline ends. The CDR3 is 14 amino acids. Germline-derived CDR1 and CDR2 are MDHEN and SYDVKM. CDR3 in amino acids: CASRPETGPYEQYF. CDR3 in DNA: TGTGCCAGCAGGCCAGAGACAGGACCCTACGAGCAGTACTTC.

The J gene is TRBJ2-2, the V gene TRBV5-4, with D possibly being TRBD2 (5 bases). Germline V gene sequence: CDR1 SGHNT, CDR2 YYREEE (reference sequence). V lost 0 bases and J 5 bases, leaving 11 bases between the germline ends. The CDR3 has 15 residues. The CDR3 DNA sequence: TGTGCCAGCAGCTTGGCTGGGTCGGGAACCGGGGAGCTGTTTTTT. Its translation: CASSLAGSGTGELFF.

V and J are TRBV2 and TRBJ2-4; D is undetermined. This CDR3 is 12 amino acids long. V was cut by 10 bases and J by 1 base, with 8 bases left in between. Germline CDR1 is SNHLY and CDR2 is FYNNEI. The CDR3 spells CATDVAKNIQYF. The CDR3 bases are TGTGCCACCGATGTTGCCAAAAACATTCAGTACTTC. The full variable domain, with the rest looked up from reference TRBV2 and TRBJ2-4, is EPEVTQTPSHQVTQMGQEVILRCVPISNHLYFYWYRQILGQKVEFLVSFYNNEISEKSEIFDDQFSVERPDGSNFTLKIRSTKLEDSAMYFCATDVAKNIQYFGAGTRLSVL.

The chain employs TRBV7-7 and TRBJ1-3, with D unresolved. This CDR3 is built from 13 residues. The V gene's germline CDR1 is SSHAT and CDR2 FNYEAQ (reference sequence). V dropped 1 base and J dropped 4 bases, with 5 bases sitting between them. The CDR3 region is CASSLERGNTIYF. Written as DNA, the CDR3 is TGTGCCAGCAGCTTAGAACGGGGAAACACCATATATTTT.